This TCR beta chain was captured by sequencing in a study of CD8+CD57+ T cells in acquired aplastic anemia (dated by TCRdb to between 2017 and 2018). Regarding the complete study: On average, sorted CD4+ and CD8+ cells yielded 3.2 ug of extracted DNA, with a range of about 0.17 to 27.4 ug. Mean read counts for healthy donor samples were 10 million to 10.8 million for CD4+ cells and 11.0 million for CD8+ cells. What the study reported, not specific to this receptor: No significant difference in CD8+ Simpson's diversity was found between patients and healthy controls (P=0.060). Although roughly 29 CD8+ CDR3 sequences were shared by patients and controls, these sequences appeared highly expressed in patients and within the immunodominant clones of patients.

A single count supports this clonotype. Its antigen is still unknown. No base quality information exists; no much larger clone differs at one position. A lone read gives weak evidence. Genomic DNA served as template for TCR beta VDJ combination and CDR3 sequence profiling. An Illumina HiSeq 2000 was the platform used for TCR repertoire sequencing. The study's own analysis went as follows. Repertoire assessment relied on Simpson's diversity index, CDR3 size and DJ length profiles, and TRBV/TRBJ rearrangement plots. The most abundant DNA sequence in the deep sequencing data was defined as the immunodominant clone. CDR3 amino acid sequences were checked for sharing between subjects and were compared against published repertoires and the VDJdb database. TCRdb applied fastp at Q25 and MiXCR to the public reads, then kept only in-frame beta chains. Records with the same CDR3 protein are collapsed into one entry carrying the most frequent genes and DNA. Clone size and V and J calls follow TCRdb, not the original study. Here the sample has around 180,000 distinct CDR3 sequences; approximately 60% occur a single time. The ten top clones hold roughly 42% of the sample.

In the study, sorted CD4+ and CD8+ blood T cells from patients with severe aplastic anemia and from healthy subjects underwent deep sequencing of TCR repertoires. Ficoll-Paque density gradient centrifugation was used to isolate peripheral blood mononuclear cells. CD4+ and CD8+ T cells were sorted by FACS or magnetic beads before DNA extraction. Sequenced input: sorted CD4+, CD8+, or CD8+CD57+ T cells (not recorded which) from PBMCs. The source of this sequence is a human donor in good health.

In nucleotide form, the sequence is TGTGCCACCAGTGATTTGGGTCGGGACAGGGGAGAGACCCAGTACTTC. The translation is CATSDLGRDRGETQYF. This chain is built from TRBV24-1 and TRBJ2-5, with 10 middle bases fitting TRBD1. CDR1 and CDR2 were assigned from the germline V gene as KGHDR and SFDVKD. V is cut back by 0 bases and J by 4 bases, with 4 bases in the junction unmatched. From its cysteine to its phenylalanine, the CDR3 spans 16 amino acids. Solely the CDR3 DNA is kept, with 48 bases framed from the first base.